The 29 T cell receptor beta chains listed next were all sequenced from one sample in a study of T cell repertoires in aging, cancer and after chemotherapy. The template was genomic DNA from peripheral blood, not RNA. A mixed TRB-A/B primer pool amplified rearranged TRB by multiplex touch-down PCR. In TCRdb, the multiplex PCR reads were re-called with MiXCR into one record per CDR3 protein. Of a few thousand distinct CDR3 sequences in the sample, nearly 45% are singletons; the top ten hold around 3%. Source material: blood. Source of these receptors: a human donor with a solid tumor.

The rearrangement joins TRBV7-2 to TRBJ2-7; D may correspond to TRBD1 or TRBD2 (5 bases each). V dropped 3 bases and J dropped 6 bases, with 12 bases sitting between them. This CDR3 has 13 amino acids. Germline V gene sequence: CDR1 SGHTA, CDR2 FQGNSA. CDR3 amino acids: CASSFRDGLEQYF. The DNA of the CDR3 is TGTGCCAGCAGCTTCCGGGACGGACTCGAGCAGTACTTC.

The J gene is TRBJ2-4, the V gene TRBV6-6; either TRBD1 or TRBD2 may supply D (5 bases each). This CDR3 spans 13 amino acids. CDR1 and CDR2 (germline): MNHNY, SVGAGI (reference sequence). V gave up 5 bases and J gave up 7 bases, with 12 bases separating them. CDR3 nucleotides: TGTGCCAGCAGTGAGAGGGCAGGGAACATTCAGTACTTC. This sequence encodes CASSERAGNIQYF.

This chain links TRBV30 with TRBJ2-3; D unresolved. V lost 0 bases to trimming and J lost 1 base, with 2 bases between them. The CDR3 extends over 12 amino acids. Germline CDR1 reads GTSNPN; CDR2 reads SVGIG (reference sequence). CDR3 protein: CAWSVGTDTQYF. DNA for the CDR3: TGTGCCTGGAGTGTGGGCACAGATACGCAGTATTTT.

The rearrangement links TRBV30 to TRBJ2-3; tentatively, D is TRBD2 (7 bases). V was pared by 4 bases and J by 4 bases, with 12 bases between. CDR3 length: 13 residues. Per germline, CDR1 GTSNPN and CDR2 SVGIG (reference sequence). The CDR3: CAWKGGGPDTQYF. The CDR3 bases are TGTGCCTGGAAGGGGGGGGGGCCAGATACGCAGTATTTT.

The CDR3 loop is CASNWGGGSGYTF. CDR3 in DNA: TGTGCCAGCAACTGGGGGGGGGGTTCAGGCTACACCTTC. This chain joins TRBV11-2 and TRBJ1-2, with D possibly matching TRBD1 (5 bases). This CDR3 is 13 amino acids long. The germline V and J ends were trimmed by 7 bases and 8 bases, with 17 bases remaining between them. From germline, CDR1 is SGHAT and CDR2 FQNNGV. Supplemented by reference TRBV11-2 and TRBJ1-2, the full variable domain reads EAGVAQSPRYKIIEKRQSVAFWCNPISGHATLYWYQQILGQGPKLLIQFQNNGVVDDSQLPKDRFSAERLKGVDSTLKIQPAKLEDSAVYLCASNWGGGSGYTFGSGTRLTVV.

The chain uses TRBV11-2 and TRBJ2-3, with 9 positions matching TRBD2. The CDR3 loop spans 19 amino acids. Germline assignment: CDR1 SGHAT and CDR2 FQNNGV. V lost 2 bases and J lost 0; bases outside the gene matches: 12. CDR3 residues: CASSLSQSGGLTSTDTQYF. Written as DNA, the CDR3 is TGTGCCAGCAGCTTATCCCAGAGCGGGGGGCTAACTAGCACAGATACGCAGTATTTT.

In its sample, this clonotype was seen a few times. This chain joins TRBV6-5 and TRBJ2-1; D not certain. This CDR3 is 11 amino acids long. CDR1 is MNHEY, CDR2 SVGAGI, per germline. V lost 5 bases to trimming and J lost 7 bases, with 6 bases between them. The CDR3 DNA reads TGTGCCAGCAGTACCTCAAATGAGCAGTTCTTC. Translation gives CASSTSNEQFF.

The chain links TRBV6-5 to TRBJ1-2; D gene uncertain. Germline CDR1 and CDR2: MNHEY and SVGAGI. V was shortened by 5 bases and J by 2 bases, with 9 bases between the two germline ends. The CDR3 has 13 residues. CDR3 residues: CASSELTNYGYTF. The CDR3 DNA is TGTGCCAGCAGTGAACTCACCAACTATGGCTACACCTTC.

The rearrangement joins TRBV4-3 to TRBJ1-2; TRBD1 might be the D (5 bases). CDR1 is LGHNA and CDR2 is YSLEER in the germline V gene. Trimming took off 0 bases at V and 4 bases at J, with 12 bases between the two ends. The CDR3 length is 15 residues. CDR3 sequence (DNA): TGCGCCAGCAGCCAAGATGGCAGGGTCAGCTATGGCTACACCTTC. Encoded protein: CASSQDGRVSYGYTF.

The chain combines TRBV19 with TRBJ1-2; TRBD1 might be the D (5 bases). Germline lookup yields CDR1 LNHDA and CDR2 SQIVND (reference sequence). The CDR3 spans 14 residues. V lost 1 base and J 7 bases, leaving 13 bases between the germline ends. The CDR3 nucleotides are TGTGCCAGTAGTATAGCACAGGTCTCGAGTGGCTACACCTTC. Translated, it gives CASSIAQVSSGYTF.

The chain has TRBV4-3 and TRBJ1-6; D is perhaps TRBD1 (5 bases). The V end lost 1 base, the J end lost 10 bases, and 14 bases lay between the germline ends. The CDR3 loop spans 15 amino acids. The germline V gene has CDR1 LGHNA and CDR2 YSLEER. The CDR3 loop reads CASSQVAQGQSPLHF. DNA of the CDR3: TGCGCCAGCAGCCAAGTCGCCCAGGGTCAATCACCCCTCCACTTT.

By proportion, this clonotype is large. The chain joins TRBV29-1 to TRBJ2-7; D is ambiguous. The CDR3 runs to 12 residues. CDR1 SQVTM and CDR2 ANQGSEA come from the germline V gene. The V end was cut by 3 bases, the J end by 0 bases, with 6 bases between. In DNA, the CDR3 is TGCAGCGTTGAGCCCAACTCCTACGAGCAGTACTTC. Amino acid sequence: CSVEPNSYEQYF.

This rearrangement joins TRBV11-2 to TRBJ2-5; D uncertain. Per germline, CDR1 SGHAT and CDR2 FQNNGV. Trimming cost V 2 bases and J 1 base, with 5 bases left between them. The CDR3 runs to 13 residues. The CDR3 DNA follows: TGTGCCAGCAGCTTAATGATCCAAGAGACCCAGTACTTC. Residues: CASSLMIQETQYF. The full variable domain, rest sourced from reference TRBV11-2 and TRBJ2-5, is EAGVAQSPRYKIIEKRQSVAFWCNPISGHATLYWYQQILGQGPKLLIQFQNNGVVDDSQLPKDRFSAERLKGVDSTLKIQPAKLEDSAVYLCASSLMIQETQYFGPGTRLLVL.

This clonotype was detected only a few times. The CDR3 DNA is TGTGCCAGCAGTTTGGGGGTCGGGTACGAGCAGTACTTC. This translates into CASSLGVGYEQYF. The V gene is TRBV27, the J gene TRBJ2-7; D is perhaps TRBD1 or TRBD2 (5 bases each). Trimming took 3 bases from V and 4 from J, leaving 10 bases between them. The CDR3 has 13 residues. CDR1 and CDR2 from the germline V gene are MNHEY and SMNVEV (reference sequence).

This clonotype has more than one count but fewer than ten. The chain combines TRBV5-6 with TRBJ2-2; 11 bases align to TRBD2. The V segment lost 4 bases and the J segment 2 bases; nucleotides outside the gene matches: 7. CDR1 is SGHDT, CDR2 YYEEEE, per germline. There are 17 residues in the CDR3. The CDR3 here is CASSTLGTSGNTGELFF. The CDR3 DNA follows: TGTGCCAGCAGCACCCTTGGGACTAGCGGTAACACCGGGGAGCTGTTTTTT.

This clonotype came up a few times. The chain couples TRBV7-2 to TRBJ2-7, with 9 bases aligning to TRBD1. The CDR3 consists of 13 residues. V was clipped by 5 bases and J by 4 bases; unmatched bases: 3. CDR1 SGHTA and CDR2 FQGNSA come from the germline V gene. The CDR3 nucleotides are TGTGCCAGCAGCATCGACAGGGGGTACGAGCAGTACTTC. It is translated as CASSIDRGYEQYF. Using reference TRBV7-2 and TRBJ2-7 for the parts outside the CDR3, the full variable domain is GAGVSQSPSNKVTEKGKDVELRCDPISGHTALYWYRQSLGQGLEFLIYFQGNSAPDKSGLPSDRFSAERTGGSVSTLTIQRTQQEDSAVYLCASSIDRGYEQYFGPGTRLTVT.

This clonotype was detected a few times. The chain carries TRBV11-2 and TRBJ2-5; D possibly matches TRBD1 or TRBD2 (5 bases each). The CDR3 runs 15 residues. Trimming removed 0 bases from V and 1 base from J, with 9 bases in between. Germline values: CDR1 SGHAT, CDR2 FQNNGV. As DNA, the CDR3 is TGTGCCAGCAGCTTAGATGCAGGGACCCAAGAGACCCAGTACTTC. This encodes CASSLDAGTQETQYF.

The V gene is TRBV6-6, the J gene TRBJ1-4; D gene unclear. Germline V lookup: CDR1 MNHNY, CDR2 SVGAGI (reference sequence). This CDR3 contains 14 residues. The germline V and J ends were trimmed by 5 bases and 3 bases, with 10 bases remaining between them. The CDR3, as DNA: TGTGCCAGCAGTCCGTCGTCGGCTAATGAAAAACTGTTTTTT. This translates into CASSPSSANEKLFF.

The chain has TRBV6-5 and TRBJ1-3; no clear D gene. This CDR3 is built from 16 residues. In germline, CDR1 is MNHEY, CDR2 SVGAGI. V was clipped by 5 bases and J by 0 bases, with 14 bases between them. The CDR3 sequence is CASSQIPGDSGNTIYF. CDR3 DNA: TGTGCCAGCAGTCAGATTCCGGGCGACTCTGGAAACACCATATATTTT.

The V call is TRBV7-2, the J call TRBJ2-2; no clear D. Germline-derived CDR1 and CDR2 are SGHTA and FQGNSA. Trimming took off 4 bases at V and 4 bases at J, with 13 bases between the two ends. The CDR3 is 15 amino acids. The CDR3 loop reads CASSSLRASTGELFF. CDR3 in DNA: TGTGCCAGCAGCTCCCTTCGGGCCTCCACCGGGGAGCTGTTTTTT.

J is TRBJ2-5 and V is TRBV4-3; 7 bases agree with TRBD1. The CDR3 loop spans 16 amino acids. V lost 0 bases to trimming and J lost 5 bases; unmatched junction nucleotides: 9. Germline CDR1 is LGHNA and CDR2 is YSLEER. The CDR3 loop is CASSQELQGDRETQYF. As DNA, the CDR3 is TGCGCCAGCAGCCAAGAACTGCAGGGGGATCGGGAGACCCAGTACTTC.

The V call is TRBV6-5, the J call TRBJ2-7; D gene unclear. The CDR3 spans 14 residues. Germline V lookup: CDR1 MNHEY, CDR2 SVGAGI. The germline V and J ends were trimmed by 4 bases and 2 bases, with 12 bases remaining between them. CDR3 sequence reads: CASSLWLGAYEQYF. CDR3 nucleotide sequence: TGTGCCAGCAGTTTATGGTTAGGAGCCTACGAGCAGTACTTC.

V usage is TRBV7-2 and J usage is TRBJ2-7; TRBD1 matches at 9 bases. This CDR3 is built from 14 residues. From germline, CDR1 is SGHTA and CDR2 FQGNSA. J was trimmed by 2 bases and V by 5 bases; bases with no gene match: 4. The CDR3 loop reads CASSVGQGPYEQYF. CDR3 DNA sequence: TGTGCCAGCAGCGTGGGACAGGGCCCCTACGAGCAGTACTTC.

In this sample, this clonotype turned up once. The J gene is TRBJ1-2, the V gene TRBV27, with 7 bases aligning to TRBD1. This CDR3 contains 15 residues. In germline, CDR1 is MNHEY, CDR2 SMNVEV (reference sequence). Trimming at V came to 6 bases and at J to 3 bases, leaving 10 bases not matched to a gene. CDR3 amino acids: CASRSVDRVYYGYTF. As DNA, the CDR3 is TGTGCCAGCAGGTCGGTTGACAGGGTCTACTATGGCTACACCTTC.

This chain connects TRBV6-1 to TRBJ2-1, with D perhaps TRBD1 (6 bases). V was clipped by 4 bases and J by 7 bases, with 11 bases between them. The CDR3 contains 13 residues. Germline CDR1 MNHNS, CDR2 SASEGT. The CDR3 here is CASSVLGANEQFF. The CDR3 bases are TGTGCCAGCAGTGTCCTGGGGGCAAATGAGCAGTTCTTC.

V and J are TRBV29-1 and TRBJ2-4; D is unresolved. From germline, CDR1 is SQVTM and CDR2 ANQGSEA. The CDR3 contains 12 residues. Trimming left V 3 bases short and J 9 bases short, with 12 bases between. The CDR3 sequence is CSVDGNLGIQYF. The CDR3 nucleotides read TGCAGCGTTGACGGCAACCTGGGCATTCAGTACTTC. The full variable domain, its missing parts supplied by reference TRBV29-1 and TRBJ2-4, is SAVISQKPSRDICQRGTSLTIQCQVDSQVTMMFWYRQQPGQSLTLIATANQGSEATYESGFVIDKFPISRPNLTFSTLTVSNMSPEDSSIYLCSVDGNLGIQYFGAGTRLSVL.

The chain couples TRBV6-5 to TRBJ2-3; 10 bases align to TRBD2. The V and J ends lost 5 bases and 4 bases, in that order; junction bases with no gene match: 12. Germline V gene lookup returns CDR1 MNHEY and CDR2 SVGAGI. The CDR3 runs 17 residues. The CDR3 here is CASSRGLAIGGADTQYF. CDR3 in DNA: TGTGCCAGCAGTAGGGGACTAGCGATTGGTGGGGCAGATACGCAGTATTTT.

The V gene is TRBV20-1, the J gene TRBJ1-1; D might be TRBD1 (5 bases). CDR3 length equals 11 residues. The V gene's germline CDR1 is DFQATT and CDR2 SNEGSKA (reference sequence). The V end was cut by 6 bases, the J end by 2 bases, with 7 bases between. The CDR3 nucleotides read TGCAGTGCCGACAGAAACACTGAAGCTTTCTTT. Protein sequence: CSADRNTEAFF.

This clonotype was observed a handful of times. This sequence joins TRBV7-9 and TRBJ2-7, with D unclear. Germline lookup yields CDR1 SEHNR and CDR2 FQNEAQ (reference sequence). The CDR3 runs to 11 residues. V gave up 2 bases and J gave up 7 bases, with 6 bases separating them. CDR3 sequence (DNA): TGTGCCAGCAGCTTACAGGCGGAGCAGTACTTC. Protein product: CASSLQAEQYF.